Sequencing of this T cell receptor beta chain was carried out in a study of PD-L1 blockade in urothelial cancer. Study-wide background: Male sex and bladder-origin urothelial cancer characterized about 85% of the 29 patients. Blood gave a median 141,255 T cells.

Noted time point: peripheral blood 6 weeks after treatment start. Some clones are missing from TCRdb's copy, which holds only in-frame ones; the method was immunoSEQ multiplex PCR. The sample holds 100,000 to 150,000 clones, approximately 85% seen once. The germline V gene encodes CDR1 SGHDT and CDR2 YYEEEE. V dropped 4 bases and J dropped 0; count of bases not matched to a gene: 6. The CDR3 is 16 amino acids. This chain joins TRBV5-6 and TRBJ1-1; 10 bases line up with TRBD1. The clonotype originates from a man aged 50 or older with urothelial cancer. The starting material was PBMCs, obtained around atezolizumab (anti-PD-L1) treatment. The DNA of the CDR3 is TGTGCCAGCAGCCACCAGGGACAGGGGTTGAACACTGAAGCTTTCTTT. Translation gives CASSHQGQGLNTEAFF.